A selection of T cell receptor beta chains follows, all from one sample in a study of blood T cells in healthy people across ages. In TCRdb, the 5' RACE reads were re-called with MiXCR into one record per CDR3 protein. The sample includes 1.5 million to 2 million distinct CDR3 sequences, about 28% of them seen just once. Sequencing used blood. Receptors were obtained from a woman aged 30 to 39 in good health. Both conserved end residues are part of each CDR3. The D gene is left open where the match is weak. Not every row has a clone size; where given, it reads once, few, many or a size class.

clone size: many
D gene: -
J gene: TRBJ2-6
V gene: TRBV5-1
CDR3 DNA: TGCGCCAGCAGCTTAACCTCATCCTCTGGGGCCAACGTCCTGACTTTC
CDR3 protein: CASSLTSSSGANVLTF

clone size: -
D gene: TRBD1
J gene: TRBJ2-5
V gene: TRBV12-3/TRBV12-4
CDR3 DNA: TGTGCCAGCAGTTTGGGTATGACAGGGAGAGAGACCCAGTACTTC
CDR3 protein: CASSLGMTGRETQYF

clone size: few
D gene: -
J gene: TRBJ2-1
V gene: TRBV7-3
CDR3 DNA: TGTGCCAGCAGCTTAGACCTTCCGGATGAGCAGTTCTTC
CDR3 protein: CASSLDLPDEQFF

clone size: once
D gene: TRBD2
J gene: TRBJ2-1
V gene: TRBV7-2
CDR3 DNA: TGTGCCAGCAGCTTAGGGGCGGGAGAGGTGCAGTTCTTC
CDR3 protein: CASSLGAGEVQFF

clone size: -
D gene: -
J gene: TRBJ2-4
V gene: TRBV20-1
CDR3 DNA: TGCAGTGCTAGGCCAGGGGAACACAATGAGCAGTACTTC
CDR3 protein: CSARPGEHNEQYF

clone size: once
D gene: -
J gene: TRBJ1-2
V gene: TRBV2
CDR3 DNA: TGTGCCAGCAGGCCGGGGGCTGATATTAACTATGGCTACACCTTC
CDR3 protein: CASRPGADINYGYTF

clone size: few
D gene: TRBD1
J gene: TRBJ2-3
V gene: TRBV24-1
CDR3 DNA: TGTGCCACCAGTGATGACCAGGGGGCGCAAGATACGCAGTATTTT
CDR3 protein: CATSDDQGAQDTQYF

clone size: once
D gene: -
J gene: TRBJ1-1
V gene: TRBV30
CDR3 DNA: TGTGCCTGGATTAGGTCGGGTTTAGGCACTGAAGCTTTCTTT
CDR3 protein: CAWIRSGLGTEAFF

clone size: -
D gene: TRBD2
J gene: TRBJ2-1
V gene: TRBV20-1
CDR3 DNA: TGCAGTGCAATCGGGACTAGCGGACTGGGCGAGCAGTTCTTC
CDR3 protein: CSAIGTSGLGEQFF

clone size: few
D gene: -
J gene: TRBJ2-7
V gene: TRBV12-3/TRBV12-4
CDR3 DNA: TGTGCCAGCACCCAGGGAGCCTACGAGCAGTACTTC
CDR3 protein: CASTQGAYEQYF

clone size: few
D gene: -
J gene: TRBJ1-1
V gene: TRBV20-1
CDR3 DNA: TGCAGTGCACGGAGGGGGGGAGAGAACACTGAAGCTTTCTTT
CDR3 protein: CSARRGGENTEAFF

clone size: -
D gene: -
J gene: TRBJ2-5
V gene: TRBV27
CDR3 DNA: TGTGCCAGCAGGAGGGGAGTCGAAATAGCAACCTTCAATGAGCAGTACTTC
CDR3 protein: CASRRGVEIATFNEQYF

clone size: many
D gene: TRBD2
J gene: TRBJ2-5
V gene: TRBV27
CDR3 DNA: TGTGCCAGCAGACCTGGCGGGAGAGACTTCCAAGAGACCCAGTACTTC
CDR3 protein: CASRPGGRDFQETQYF

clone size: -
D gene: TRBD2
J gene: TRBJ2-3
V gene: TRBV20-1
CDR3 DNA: TGCAGTGCTCTAAAACTAGCGGGAGGGGTGGCAGATACGCAGTATTTT
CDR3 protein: CSALKLAGGVADTQYF

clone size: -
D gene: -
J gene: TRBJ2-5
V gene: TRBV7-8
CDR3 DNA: TGTGCCAGCAGCTTACAATTTGGGCGGCTAGCTGGGACCCAGTACTTC
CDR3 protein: CASSLQFGRLAGTQYF

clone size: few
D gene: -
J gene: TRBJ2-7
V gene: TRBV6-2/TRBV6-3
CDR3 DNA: TGTGCCAGCAGTTGTAGCCCCAGCGATATTGCCTACGAGCAGTACTTC
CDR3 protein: CASSCSPSDIAYEQYF